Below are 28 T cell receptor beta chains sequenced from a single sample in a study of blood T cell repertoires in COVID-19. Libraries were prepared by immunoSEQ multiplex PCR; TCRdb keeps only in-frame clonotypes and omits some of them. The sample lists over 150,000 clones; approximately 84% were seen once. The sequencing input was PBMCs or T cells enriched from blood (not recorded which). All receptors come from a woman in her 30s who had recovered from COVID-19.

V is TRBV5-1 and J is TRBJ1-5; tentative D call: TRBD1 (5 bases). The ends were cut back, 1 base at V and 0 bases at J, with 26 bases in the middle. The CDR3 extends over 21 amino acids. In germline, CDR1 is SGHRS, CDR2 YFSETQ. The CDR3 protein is CASSLNLGGAVILYSNQPQHF. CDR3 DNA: TGCGCCAGCAGCTTGAATTTGGGTGGGGCCGTGATACTTTATAGCAATCAGCCCCAGCATTTT.

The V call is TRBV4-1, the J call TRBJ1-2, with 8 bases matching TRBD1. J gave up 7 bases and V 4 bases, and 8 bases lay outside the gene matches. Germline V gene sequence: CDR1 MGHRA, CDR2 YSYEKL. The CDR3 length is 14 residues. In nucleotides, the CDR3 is TGCGCCAGCAGCCTAGGGCAGGGGGCTCTTGGCTACACCTTC. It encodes CASSLGQGALGYTF.

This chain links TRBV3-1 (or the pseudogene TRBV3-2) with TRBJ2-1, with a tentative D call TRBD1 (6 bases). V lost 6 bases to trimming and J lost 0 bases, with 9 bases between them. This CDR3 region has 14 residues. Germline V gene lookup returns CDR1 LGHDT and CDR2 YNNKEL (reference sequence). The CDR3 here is CASSQGSSYNEQFF. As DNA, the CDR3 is TGTGCCAGCAGTCAGGGGAGCTCCTACAATGAGCAGTTCTTC.

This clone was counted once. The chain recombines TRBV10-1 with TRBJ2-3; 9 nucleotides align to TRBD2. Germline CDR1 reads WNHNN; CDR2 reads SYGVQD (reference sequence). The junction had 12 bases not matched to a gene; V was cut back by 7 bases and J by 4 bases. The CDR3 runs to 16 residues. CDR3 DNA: TGCGCCAGCAAGGCTAGCGGGGTGGAAGAAGCAGATACGCAGTATTTT. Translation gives CASKASGVEEADTQYF.

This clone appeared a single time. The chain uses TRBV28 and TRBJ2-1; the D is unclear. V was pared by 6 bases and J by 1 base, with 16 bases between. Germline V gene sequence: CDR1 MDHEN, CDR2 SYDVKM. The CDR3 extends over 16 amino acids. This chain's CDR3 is CASSPERGFSYNEQFF. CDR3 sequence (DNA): TGTGCCAGCAGCCCTGAGAGAGGATTTTCCTACAATGAGCAGTTCTTC.

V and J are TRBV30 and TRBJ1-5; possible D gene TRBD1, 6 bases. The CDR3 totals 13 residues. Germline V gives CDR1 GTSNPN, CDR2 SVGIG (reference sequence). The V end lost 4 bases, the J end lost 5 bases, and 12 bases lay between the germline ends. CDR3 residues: CAWKQGLDQPQHF. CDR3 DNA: TGTGCCTGGAAACAGGGTCTGGATCAGCCCCAGCATTTT. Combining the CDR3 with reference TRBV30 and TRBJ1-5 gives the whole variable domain SQTIHQWPATLVQPVGSPLSLECTVEGTSNPNLYWYRQAAGRGLQLLFYSVGIGQISSEVPQNLSASRPQDRQFILSSKKLLLSDSGFYLCAWKQGLDQPQHFGDGTRLSIL.

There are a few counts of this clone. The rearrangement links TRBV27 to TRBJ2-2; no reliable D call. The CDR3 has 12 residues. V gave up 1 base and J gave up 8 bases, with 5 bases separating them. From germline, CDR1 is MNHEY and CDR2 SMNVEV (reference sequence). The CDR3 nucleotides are TGTGCCAGCAGTTTATTGGAGGGGGAGCTGTTTTTT. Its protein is CASSLLEGELFF.

The CDR3 sequence is CASSSPGHSSERGGYTF. CDR3 bases: TGTGCCAGCAGCTCCCCAGGACATTCCTCTGAGAGAGGTGGCTACACCTTC. The J gene is TRBJ1-2, the V gene TRBV27; the D gene is possibly TRBD1 (5 bases). From germline, CDR1 is MNHEY and CDR2 SMNVEV (reference sequence). The V gene lost 6 bases and the J gene lost 7 bases, with 27 bases spanning the gap. The CDR3 has 17 residues.

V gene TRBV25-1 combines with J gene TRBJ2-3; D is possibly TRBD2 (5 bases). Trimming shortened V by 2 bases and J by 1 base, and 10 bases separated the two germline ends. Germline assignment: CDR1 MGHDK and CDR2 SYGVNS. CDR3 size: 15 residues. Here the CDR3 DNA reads TGTGCCAGCAGTGAACCCCGGGGAGGCACAGATACGCAGTATTTT. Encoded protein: CASSEPRGGTDTQYF.

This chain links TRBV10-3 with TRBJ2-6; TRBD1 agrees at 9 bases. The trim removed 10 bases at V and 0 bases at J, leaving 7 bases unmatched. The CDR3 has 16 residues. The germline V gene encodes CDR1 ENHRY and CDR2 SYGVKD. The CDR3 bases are TGTGCCACCCGGGACAGGGAAGGCTCTGGGGCCAACGTCCTGACTTTC. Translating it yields CATRDREGSGANVLTF.

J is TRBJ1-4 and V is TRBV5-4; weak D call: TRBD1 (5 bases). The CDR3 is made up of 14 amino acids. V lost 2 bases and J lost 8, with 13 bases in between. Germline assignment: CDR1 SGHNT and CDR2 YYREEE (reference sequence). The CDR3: CASSFLGGGEKLFF. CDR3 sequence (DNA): TGTGCCAGCAGCTTTCTCGGGGGTGGCGAAAAACTGTTTTTT.

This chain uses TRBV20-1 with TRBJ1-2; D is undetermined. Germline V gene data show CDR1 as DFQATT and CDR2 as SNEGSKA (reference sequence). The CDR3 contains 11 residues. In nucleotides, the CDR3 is TGCGGGCTGAATACTAACTATGGCTACACCTTC. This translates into CGLNTNYGYTF.

The CDR3 DNA is TGCGCCAGCAGCTTGCCGCTAGCGGAGAACAATGAGCAGTTCTTC. This codes for CASSLPLAENNEQFF. The chain joins TRBV5-1 to TRBJ2-1; 7 bases are a match to TRBD2. V lost 1 base, J lost 5 bases, and 6 bases stayed unmatched. This CDR3 is 15 amino acids long. CDR1 SGHRS and CDR2 YFSETQ come from the germline V gene.

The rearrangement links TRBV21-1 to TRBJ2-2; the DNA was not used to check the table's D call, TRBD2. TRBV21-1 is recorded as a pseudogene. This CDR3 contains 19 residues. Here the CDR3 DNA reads TGTGCCAGCAGCAAACTTGGGCCCTTCCAGCGGGGGGGCCCTGGGGAGCTGTTTTTT. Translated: CASSKLGPFQRGGPGELFF.

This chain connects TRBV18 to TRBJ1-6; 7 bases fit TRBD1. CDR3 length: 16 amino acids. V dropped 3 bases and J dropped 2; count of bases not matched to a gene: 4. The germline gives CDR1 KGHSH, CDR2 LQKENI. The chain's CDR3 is CASSPSGTAYNSPLHF. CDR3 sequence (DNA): TGTGCCAGCTCACCCTCTGGGACAGCCTATAATTCACCCCTCCACTTT.

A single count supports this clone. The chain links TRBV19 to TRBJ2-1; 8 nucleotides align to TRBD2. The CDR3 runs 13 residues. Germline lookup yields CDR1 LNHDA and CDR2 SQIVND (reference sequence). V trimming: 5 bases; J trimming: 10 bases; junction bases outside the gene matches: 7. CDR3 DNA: TGTGCCAGTAGTCGGAGTAGCGGGATGGAGCAGTTCTTC. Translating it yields CASSRSSGMEQFF.

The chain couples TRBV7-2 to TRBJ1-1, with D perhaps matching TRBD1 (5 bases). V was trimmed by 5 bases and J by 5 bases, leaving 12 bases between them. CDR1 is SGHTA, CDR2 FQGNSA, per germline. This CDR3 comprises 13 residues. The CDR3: CASSVGAGTEAFF. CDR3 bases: TGTGCCAGCAGCGTAGGGGCGGGAACTGAAGCTTTCTTT.

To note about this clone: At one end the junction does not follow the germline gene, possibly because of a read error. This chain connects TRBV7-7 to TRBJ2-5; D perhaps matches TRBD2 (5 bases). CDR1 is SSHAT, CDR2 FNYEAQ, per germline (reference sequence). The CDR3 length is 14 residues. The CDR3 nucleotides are TGTGCTAGCAGCTTAGTTGGCGGGCGAGAGACCCAGTACTTC. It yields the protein CASSLVGGRETQYF.

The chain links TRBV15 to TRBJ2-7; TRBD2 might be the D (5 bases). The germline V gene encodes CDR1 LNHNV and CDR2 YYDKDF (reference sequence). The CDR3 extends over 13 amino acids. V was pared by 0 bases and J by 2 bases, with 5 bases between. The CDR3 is CATSREEAYEQYF. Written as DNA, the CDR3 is TGTGCCACCAGCAGAGAGGAGGCCTACGAGCAGTACTTC.

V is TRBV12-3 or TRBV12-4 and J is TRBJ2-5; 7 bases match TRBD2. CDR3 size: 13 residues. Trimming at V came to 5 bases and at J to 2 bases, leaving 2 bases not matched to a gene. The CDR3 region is CASSEGGQETQYF. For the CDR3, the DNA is TGTGCCAGCAGTGAGGGAGGGCAAGAGACCCAGTACTTC.

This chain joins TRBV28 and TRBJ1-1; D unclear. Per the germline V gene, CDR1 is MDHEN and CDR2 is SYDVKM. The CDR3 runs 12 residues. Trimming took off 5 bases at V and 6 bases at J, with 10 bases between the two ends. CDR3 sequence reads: CASSTAYPEAFF. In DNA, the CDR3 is TGTGCCAGCAGTACCGCCTATCCTGAAGCTTTCTTT.

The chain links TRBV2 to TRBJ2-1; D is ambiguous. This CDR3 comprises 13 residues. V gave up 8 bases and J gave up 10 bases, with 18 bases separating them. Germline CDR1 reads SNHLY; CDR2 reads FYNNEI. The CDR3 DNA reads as TGTGCCAGCTCGTTCCTCGTCTTCCCGGAGCAGTTCTTC. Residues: CASSFLVFPEQFF.

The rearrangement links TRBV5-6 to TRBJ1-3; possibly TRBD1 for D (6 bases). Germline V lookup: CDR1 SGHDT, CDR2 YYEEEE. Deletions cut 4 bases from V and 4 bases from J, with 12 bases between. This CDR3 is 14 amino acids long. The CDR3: CASSRPTGGNTIYF. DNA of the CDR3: TGTGCCAGCAGCAGGCCTACAGGGGGAAACACCATATATTTT.

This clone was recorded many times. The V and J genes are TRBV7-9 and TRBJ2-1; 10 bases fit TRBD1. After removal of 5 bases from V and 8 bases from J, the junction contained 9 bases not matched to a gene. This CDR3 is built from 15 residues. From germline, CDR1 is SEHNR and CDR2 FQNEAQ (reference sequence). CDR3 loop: CASSPQTGGKDEQFF. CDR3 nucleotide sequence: TGTGCCAGCAGCCCTCAGACAGGGGGCAAGGATGAGCAGTTCTTC.

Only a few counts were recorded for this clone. CDR3: CASSSTGHSGNTIYF. CDR3 bases: TGTGCCAGTAGTTCGACCGGACACTCTGGAAACACCATATATTTT. The rearrangement links TRBV19 to TRBJ1-3, with a weak D call TRBD1 (5 bases). V lost 5 bases, J lost 0 bases, and 11 bases lay in between. Germline CDR1 LNHDA, CDR2 SQIVND (reference sequence). This CDR3 comprises 15 residues.

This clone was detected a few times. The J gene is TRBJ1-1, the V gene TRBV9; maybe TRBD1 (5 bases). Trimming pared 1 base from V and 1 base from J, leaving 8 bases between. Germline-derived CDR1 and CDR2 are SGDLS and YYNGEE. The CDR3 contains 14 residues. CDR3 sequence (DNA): TGTGCCAGCAGCGTATACGGACAGAACACTGAAGCTTTCTTT. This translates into CASSVYGQNTEAFF.

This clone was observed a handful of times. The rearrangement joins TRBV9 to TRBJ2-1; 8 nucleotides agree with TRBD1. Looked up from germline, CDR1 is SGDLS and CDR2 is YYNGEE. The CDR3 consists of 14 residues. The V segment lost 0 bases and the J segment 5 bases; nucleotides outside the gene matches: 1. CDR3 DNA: TGTGCCAGCAGCGTAGGGACAGGGAACAATGAGCAGTTCTTC. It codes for CASSVGTGNNEQFF.

CDR3 in amino acids: CASINPETSGREEQFF. The CDR3 bases are TGTGCCAGTATCAACCCGGAAACTAGCGGGAGGGAAGAGCAGTTCTTC. The chain carries TRBV19 and TRBJ2-1; 13 bases line up with TRBD2. Germline V gives CDR1 LNHDA, CDR2 SQIVND (reference sequence). With 7 bases clipped from V and 10 bases from J, the junction kept 13 bases outside the gene matches. The CDR3 totals 16 residues.